This T cell receptor beta chain was profiled in a study of shared clonotypes between healthy human individuals. Of note for this clone: What it binds is unknown.

The CDR3 is 15 residues long. Germline V lookup: CDR1 SEHNR, CDR2 FQNEAQ (reference sequence). The ends were cut back, 3 bases at V and 7 bases at J, with 15 bases in the middle. Study findings and constraints: Clonotype sharing among the donors was expected to vary with sequencing depth. Naive subsets typically showed greater estimated richness than memory subsets.

The assay was immunoSEQ multiplex PCR, and TCRdb's table has in-frame clones only and misses some. The sample includes about 360,000 clones, 70% to 75% of them seen just once. Specimen: memory CD4+ T cells sorted from blood. Subset meaning: CD45RA-negative fraction. The clonotype was recovered from a man under 40 in good health. The V and J genes are TRBV7-9 and TRBJ1-4; D possibly corresponds to TRBD1 (6 bases). The CDR3 here is CASSLGRGEREKLFF. The CDR3 DNA sequence: TGTGCCAGCAGCTTGGGCAGGGGTGAGCGTGAAAAACTGTTTTTT.